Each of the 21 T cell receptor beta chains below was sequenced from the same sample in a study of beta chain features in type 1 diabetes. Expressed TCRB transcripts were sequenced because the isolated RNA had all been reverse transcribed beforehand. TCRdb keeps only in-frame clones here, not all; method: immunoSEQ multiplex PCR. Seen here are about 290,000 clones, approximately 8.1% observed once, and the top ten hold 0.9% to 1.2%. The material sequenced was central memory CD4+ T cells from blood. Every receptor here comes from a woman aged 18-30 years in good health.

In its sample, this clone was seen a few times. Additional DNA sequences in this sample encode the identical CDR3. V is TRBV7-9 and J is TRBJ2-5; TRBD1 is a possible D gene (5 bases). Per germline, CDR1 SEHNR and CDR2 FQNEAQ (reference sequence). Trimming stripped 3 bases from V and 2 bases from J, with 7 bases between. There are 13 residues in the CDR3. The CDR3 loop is CASSLGQQETQYF. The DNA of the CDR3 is TGTGCCAGCAGCTTGGGGCAGCAAGAGACCCAGTACTTC.

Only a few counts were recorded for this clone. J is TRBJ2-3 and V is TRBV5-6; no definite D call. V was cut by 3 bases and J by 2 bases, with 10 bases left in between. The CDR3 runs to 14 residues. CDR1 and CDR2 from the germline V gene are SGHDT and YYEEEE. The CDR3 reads CASSYYPITDTQYF. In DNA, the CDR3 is TGTGCCAGCAGCTACTACCCTATCACAGATACGCAGTATTTT.

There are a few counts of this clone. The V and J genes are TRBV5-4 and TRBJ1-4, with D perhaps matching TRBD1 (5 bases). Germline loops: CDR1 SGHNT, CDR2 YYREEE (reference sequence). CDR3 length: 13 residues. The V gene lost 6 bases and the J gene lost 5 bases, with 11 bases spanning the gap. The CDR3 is CASKTGGNEKLFF. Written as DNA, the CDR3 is TGTGCCAGCAAAACGGGGGGGAATGAAAAACTGTTTTTT.

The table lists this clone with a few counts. CDR3 amino acids: CASSLRDSGNTIYF. CDR3 DNA sequence: TGTGCCAGCAGCCTCCGGGACTCTGGAAACACCATATATTTT. The chain couples TRBV7-6 to TRBJ1-3; D is unclear. Looked up from germline, CDR1 is SGHVS and CDR2 is FNYEAQ. This CDR3 is built from 14 residues. V was clipped by 5 bases and J by 0 bases, with 8 bases between them.

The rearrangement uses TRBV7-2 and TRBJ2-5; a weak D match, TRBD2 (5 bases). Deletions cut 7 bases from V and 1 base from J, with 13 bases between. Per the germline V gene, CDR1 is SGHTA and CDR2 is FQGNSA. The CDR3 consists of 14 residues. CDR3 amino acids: CASTQRALQETQYF. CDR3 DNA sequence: TGTGCCAGCACCCAGAGGGCCCTCCAAGAGACCCAGTACTTC.

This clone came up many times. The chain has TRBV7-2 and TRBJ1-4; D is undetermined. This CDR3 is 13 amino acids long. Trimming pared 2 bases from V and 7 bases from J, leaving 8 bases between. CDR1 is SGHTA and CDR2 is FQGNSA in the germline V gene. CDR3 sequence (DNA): TGTGCCAGCAGCTTAACGAGGCTTGAAAAACTGTTTTTT. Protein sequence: CASSLTRLEKLFF.

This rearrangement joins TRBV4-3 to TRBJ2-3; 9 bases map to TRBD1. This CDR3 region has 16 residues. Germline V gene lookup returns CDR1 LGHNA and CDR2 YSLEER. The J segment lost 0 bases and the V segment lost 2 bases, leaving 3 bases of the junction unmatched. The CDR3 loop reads CASSQQQGASTDTQYF. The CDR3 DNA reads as TGCGCCAGCAGCCAACAACAGGGGGCTAGCACAGATACGCAGTATTTT.

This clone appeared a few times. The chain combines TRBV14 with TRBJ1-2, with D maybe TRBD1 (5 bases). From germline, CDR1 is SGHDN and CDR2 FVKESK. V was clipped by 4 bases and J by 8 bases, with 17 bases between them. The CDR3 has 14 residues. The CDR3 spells CASSPYNGGRGYTF. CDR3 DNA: TGTGCCAGCAGCCCTTACAACGGGGGTCGCGGCTACACCTTC.

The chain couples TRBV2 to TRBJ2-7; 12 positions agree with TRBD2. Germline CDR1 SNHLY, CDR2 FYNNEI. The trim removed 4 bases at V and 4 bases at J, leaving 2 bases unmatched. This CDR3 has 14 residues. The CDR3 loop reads CASSGLAGVYEQYF. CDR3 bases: TGTGCCAGCAGTGGACTAGCGGGAGTATACGAGCAGTACTTC.

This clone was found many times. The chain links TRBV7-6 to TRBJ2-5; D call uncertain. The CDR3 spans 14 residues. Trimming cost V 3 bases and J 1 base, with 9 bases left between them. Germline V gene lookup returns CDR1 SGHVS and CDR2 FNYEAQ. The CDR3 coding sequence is TGTGCCAGCAGCTTTTCGAACAGCCAAGAGACCCAGTACTTC. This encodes CASSFSNSQETQYF.

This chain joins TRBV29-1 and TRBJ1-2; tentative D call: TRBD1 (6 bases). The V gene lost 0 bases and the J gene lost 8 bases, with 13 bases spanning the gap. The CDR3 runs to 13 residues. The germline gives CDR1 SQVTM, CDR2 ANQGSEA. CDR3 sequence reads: CSVEDRGGRGYTF. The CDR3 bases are TGCAGCGTTGAAGACAGGGGAGGACGAGGCTACACCTTC.

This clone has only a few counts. CDR3 region: CASRSGQGDDEQYV. For the CDR3, the DNA is TGTGCCAGCAGGTCGGGACAGGGTGACGACGAGCAGTACGTC. This chain connects TRBV28 to TRBJ2-7; 9 bases align to TRBD1. CDR1 is MDHEN, CDR2 SYDVKM, per germline. The CDR3 loop spans 14 amino acids. With 6 bases clipped from V and 5 bases from J, the junction kept 8 bases outside the gene matches.

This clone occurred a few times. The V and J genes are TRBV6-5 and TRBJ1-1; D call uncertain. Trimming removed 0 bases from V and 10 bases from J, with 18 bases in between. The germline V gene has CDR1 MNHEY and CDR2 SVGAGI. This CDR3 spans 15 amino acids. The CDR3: CASSYSVLARFGAFF. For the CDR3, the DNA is TGTGCCAGCAGTTACTCGGTTCTGGCCCGATTTGGAGCTTTCTTT.

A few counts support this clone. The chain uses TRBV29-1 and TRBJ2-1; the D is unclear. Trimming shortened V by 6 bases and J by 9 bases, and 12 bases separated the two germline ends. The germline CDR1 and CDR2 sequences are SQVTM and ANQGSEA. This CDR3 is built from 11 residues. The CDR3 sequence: CSVAVGFEQFF. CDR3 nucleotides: TGCAGCGTCGCCGTGGGGTTTGAGCAGTTCTTC.

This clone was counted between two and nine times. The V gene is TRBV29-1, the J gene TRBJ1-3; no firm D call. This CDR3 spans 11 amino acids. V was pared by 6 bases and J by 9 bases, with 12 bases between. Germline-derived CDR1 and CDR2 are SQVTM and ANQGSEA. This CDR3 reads CSVKWMSTIYF. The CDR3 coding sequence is TGCAGCGTCAAGTGGATGTCCACCATATATTTT. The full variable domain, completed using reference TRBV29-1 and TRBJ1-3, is SAVISQKPSRDICQRGTSLTIQCQVDSQVTMMFWYRQQPGQSLTLIATANQGSEATYESGFVIDKFPISRPNLTFSTLTVSNMSPEDSSIYLCSVKWMSTIYFGEGSWLTVV.

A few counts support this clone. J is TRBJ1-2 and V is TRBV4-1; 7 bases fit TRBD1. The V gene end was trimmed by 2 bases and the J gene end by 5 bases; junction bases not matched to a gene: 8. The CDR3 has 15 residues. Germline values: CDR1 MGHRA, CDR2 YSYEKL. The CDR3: CASSQPTGREYGYTF. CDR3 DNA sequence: TGCGCCAGCAGCCAACCGACAGGGCGGGAATATGGCTACACCTTC.

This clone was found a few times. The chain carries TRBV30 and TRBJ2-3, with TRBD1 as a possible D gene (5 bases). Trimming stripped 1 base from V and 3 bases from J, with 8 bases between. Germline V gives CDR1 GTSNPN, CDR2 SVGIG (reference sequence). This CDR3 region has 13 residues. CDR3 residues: CAWSAAGTDTQYF. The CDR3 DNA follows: TGTGCCTGGAGTGCCGCAGGGACAGATACGCAGTATTTT.

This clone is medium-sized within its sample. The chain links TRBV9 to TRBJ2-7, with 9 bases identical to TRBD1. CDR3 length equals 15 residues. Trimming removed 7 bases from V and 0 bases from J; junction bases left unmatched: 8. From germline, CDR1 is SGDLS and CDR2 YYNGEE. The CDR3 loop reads CASPLDRGSSYEQYV. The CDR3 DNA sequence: TGTGCCAGCCCCCTCGACAGGGGGAGCTCCTACGAGCAGTACGTC.

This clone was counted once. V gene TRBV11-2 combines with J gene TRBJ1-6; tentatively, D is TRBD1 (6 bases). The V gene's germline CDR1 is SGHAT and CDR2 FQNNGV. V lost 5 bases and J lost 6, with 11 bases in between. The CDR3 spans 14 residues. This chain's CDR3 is CASSPGAANSPLHF. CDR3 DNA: TGTGCCAGCAGCCCAGGGGCAGCTAATTCACCCCTCCACTTT.

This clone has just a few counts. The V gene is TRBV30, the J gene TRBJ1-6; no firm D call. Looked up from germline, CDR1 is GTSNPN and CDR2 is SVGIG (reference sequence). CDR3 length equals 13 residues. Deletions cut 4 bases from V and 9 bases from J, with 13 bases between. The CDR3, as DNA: TGTGCCTGGAACTGGGTTGGCGGTTCACCCCTCCACTTT. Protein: CAWNWVGGSPLHF.

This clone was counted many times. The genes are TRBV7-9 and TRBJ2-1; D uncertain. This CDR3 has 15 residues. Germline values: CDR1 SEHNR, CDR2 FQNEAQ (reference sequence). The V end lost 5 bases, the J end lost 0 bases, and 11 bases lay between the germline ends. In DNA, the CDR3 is TGTGCCAGCAGCCAAAGAATTTTCTCCTACAATGAGCAGTTCTTC. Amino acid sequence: CASSQRIFSYNEQFF.